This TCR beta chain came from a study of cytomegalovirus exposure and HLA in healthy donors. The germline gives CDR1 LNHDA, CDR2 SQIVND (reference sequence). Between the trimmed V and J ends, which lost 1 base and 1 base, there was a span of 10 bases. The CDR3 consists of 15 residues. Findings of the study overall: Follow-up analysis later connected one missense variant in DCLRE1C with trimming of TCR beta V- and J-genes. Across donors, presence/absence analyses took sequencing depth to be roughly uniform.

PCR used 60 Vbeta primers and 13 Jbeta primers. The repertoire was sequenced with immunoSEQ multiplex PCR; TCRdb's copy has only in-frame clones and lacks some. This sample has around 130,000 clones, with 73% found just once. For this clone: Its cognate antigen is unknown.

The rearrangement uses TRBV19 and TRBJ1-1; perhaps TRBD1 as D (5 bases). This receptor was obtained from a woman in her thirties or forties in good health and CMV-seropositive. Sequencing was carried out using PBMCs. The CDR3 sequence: CASSIGGTGNTEAFF. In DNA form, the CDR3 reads TGTGCCAGTAGTATAGGTGGAACAGGGAACACTGAAGCTTTCTTT.